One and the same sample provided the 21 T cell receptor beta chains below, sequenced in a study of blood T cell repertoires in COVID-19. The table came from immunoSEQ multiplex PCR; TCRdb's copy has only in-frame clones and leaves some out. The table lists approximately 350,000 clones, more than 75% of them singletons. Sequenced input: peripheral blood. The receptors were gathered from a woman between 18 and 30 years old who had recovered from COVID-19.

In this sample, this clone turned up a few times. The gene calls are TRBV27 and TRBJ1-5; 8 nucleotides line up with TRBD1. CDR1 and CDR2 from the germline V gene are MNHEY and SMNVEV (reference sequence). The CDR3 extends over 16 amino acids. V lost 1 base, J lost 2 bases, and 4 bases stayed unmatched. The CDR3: CASSLFGTGGNQPQHF. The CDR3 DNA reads TGTGCCAGCAGTTTATTCGGGACAGGAGGCAATCAGCCCCAGCATTTT.

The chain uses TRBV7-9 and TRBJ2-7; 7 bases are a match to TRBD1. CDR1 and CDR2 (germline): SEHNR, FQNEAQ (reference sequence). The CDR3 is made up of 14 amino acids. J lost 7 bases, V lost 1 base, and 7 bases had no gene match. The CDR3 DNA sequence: TGTGCCAGCAGCTTAGGAGGGGGCTCATGGGAGCAGTACGTC. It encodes CASSLGGGSWEQYV.

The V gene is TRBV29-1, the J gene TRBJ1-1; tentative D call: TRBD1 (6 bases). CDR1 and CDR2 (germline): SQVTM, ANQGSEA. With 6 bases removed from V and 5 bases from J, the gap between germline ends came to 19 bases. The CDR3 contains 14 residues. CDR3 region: CSVAGGQVGTEAFF. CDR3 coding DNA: TGCAGCGTCGCGGGGGGGCAGGTTGGGACTGAAGCTTTCTTT.

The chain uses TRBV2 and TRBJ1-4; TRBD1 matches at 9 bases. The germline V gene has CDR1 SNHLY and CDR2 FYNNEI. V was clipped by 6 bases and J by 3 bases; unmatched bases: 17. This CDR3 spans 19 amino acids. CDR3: CASSAGTGKDRGPNEKLFF. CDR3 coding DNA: TGTGCCAGCAGCGCCGGGACAGGGAAAGACAGGGGTCCTAATGAAAAACTGTTTTTT. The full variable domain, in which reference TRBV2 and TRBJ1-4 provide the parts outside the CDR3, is EPEVTQTPSHQVTQMGQEVILRCVPISNHLYFYWYRQILGQKVEFLVSFYNNEISEKSEIFDDQFSVERPDGSNFTLKIRSTKLEDSAMYFCASSAGTGKDRGPNEKLFFGSGTQLSVL.

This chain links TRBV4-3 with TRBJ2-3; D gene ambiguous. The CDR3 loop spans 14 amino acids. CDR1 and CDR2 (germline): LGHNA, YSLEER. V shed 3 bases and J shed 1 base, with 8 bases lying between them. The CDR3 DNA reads TGCGCCAGCAGCCAGTCTATCCGCACAGATACGCAGTATTTT. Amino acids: CASSQSIRTDTQYF.

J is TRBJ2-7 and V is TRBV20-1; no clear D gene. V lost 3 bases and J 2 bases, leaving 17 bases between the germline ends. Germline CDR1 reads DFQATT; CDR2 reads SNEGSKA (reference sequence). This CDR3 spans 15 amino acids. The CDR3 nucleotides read TGCAGTGCTAGTTCCTTAGCTAGAGGCGCCTACGAGCAGTACGTC. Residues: CSASSLARGAYEQYV.

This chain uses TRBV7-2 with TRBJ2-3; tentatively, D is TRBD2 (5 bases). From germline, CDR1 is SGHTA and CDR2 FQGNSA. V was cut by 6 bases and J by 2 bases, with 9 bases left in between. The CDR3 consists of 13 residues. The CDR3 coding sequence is TGTGCCAGCAGTAGAGACTACACAGATACGCAGTATTTT. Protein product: CASSRDYTDTQYF. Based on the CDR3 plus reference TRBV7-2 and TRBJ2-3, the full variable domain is GAGVSQSPSNKVTEKGKDVELRCDPISGHTALYWYRQSLGQGLEFLIYFQGNSAPDKSGLPSDRFSAERTGGSVSTLTIQRTQQEDSAVYLCASSRDYTDTQYFGPGTRLTVL.

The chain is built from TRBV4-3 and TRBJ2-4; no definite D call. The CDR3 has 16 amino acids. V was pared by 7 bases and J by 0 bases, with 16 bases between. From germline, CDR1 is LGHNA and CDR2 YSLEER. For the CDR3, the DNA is TGCGCCAGCACCGTACCACTTCCTGTAGCCAAAAACATTCAGTACTTC. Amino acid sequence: CASTVPLPVAKNIQYF.

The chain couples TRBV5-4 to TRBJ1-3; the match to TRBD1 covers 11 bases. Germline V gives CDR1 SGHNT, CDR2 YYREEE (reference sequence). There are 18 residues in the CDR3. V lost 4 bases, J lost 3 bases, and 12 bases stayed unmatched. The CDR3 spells CASSLRTGGAFFGNTIYF. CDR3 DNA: TGTGCCAGCAGCCTACGGACAGGGGGCGCTTTTTTTGGAAACACCATATATTTT.

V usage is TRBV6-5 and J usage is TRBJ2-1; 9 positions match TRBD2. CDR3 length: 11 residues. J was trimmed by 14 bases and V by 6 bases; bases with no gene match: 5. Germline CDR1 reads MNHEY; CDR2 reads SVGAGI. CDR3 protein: CASRKREAEFF. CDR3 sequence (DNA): TGTGCCAGCAGAAAGCGGGAGGCGGAGTTCTTC.

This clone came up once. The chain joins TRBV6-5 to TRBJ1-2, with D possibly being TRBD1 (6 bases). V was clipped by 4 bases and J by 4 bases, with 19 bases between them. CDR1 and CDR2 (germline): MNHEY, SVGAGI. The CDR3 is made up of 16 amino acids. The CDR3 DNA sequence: TGTGCCAGCAGTTTAGGACAGACCGGGTTGGGCTATGGCTACACCTTC. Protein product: CASSLGQTGLGYGYTF.

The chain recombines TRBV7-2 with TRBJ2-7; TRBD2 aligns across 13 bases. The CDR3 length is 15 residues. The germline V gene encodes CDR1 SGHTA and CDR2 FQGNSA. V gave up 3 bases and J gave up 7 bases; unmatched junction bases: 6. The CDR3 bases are TGTGCCAGCAGCTTTAGACTAGCGGGAGGAAAAGAGCAGTACGTC. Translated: CASSFRLAGGKEQYV.

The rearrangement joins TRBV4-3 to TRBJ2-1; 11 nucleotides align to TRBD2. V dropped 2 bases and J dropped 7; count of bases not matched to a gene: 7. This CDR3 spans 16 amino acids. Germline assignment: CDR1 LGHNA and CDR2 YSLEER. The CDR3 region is CASSQLYSGRENEQFF. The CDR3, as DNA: TGCGCCAGCAGCCAATTATATAGCGGGAGGGAGAATGAGCAGTTCTTC.

CDR3 sequence reads: CAGRTSGSLGTQYF. The DNA for the CDR3 is TGTGCTGGGAGGACTAGCGGGAGCTTAGGGACCCAGTACTTC. The gene calls are TRBV30 and TRBJ2-5, with 13 bases fitting TRBD2. CDR1 is GTSNPN and CDR2 is SVGIG in the germline V gene (reference sequence). CDR3 length: 14 residues.

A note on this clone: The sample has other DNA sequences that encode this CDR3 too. This CDR3 reads CASSRTSGQETQYF. The CDR3 bases are TGTGCCAGCAGCCGGACTAGCGGACAAGAGACCCAGTACTTC. The chain uses TRBV7-2 and TRBJ2-5, with TRBD2 matching over 10 bases. The CDR3 runs 14 residues. V dropped 5 bases and J dropped 2; count of bases not matched to a gene: 2. Germline V gives CDR1 SGHTA, CDR2 FQGNSA.

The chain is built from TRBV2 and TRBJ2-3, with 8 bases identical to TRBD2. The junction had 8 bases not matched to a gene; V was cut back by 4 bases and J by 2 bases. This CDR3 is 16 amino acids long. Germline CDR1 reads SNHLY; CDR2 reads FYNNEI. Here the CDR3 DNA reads TGTGCCAGCAGTGGGGGTCTAGCGGGTCCCACAGATACGCAGTATTTT. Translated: CASSGGLAGPTDTQYF.

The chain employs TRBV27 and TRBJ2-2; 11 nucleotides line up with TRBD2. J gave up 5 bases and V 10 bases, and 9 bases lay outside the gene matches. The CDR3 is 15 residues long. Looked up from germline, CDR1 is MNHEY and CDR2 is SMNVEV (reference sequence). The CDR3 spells CATRLAGTRTGELFF. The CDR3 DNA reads TGTGCCACCAGACTAGCGGGAACCAGGACCGGGGAGCTGTTTTTT.

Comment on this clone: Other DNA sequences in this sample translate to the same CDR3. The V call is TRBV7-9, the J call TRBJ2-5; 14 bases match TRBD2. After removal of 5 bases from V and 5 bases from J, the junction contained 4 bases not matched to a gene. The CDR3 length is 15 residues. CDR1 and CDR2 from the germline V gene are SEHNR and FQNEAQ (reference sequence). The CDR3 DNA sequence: TGTGCCAGCAGCCTGGGACTAGCGGGAGCGGAGACCCAGTACTTC. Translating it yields CASSLGLAGAETQYF.

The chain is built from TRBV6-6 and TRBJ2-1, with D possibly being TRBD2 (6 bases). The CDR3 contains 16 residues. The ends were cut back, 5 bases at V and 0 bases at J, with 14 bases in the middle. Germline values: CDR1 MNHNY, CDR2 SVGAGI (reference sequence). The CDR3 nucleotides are TGTGCCAGCAGTCGATATAGCGGAAGCTCCTACAATGAGCAGTTCTTC. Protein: CASSRYSGSSYNEQFF.

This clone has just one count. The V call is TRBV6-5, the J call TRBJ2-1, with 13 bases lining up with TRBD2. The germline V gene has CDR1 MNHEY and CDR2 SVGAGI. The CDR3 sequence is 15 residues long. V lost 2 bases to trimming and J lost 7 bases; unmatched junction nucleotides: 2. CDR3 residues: CASSYGTSGKNEQFF. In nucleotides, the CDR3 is TGTGCCAGCAGTTACGGGACTAGCGGGAAAAATGAGCAGTTCTTC.

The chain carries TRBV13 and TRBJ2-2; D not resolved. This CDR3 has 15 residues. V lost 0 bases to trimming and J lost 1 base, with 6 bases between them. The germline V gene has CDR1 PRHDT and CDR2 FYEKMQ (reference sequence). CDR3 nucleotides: TGTGCCAGCAGCTTAGGCCGGTTGAACACCGGGGAGCTGTTTTTT. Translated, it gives CASSLGRLNTGELFF.